The 7 T cell receptor beta chains listed next were all sequenced from one sample in a study of T-cell memory formation after mild COVID-19. TCRdb processed the 5' RACE reads anew with MiXCR; each CDR3 protein has one entry. The table lists hundreds of thousands of distinct CDR3 sequences, 24% of them singletons. Source material: PBMCs or a T cell subset sorted from them (not recorded which). These receptors were obtained from an adult woman who had mild COVID-19 (a few samples of this study predate the infection). Cell type and time point are not known.

This clonotype came up a few times. The CDR3: CASSVEGSSYEQYF. The CDR3 region has the DNA TGTGCCAGCAGCGTCGAGGGAAGCTCCTACGAGCAGTACTTC. The rearrangement links TRBV9 to TRBJ2-7; D possibly corresponds to TRBD2 (5 bases). The CDR3 spans 14 residues. Germline V gives CDR1 SGDLS, CDR2 YYNGEE. V gave up 2 bases and J gave up 0 bases, with 9 bases separating them.

This chain uses TRBV12-3 or TRBV12-4 with TRBJ1-1; TRBD1 might be the D (5 bases). V was pared by 9 bases and J by 4 bases, with 24 bases between. There are 16 residues in the CDR3. The CDR3 is CASSSQEAREGTEAFF. CDR3 in DNA: TGTGCCAGTTCCTCGCAGGAGGCCAGGGAGGGCACTGAAGCTTTCTTT.

The V gene is TRBV24-1, the J gene TRBJ2-5, with D hard to call. The CDR3 totals 15 residues. V lost 4 bases and J lost 4, with 15 bases in between. Germline V gene lookup returns CDR1 KGHDR and CDR2 SFDVKD. The DNA for the CDR3 is TGTGCCACCAGTGACCCCGCCGGGTACCGAGAGACCCAGTACTTC. This encodes CATSDPAGYRETQYF.

J is TRBJ1-6 and V is TRBV27, with no clear D. Trimming took 6 bases from V and 7 from J, leaving 10 bases between them. CDR1 and CDR2 from the germline V gene are MNHEY and SMNVEV (reference sequence). The CDR3 consists of 13 residues. This chain's CDR3 is CASSTSENSPLHF. The CDR3 DNA sequence: TGTGCCAGCAGCACGTCGGAGAATTCACCCCTCCACTTT.

V and J are TRBV28 and TRBJ2-2; D unresolved. The germline CDR1 and CDR2 sequences are MDHEN and SYDVKM. CDR3 size: 12 residues. Trimming cost V 7 bases and J 8 bases, with 11 bases left between them. CDR3 loop: CASTQWVGELFF. Here the CDR3 DNA reads TGTGCCAGCACTCAATGGGTGGGGGAGCTGTTTTTT.

The V gene is TRBV29-1, the J gene TRBJ2-5; 8 bases match TRBD2. The CDR3 runs 13 residues. The germline V gene encodes CDR1 SQVTM and CDR2 ANQGSEA. V dropped 4 bases and J dropped 5; count of bases not matched to a gene: 6. CDR3 region: CSVGGLGGETQYF. The CDR3 DNA reads as TGCAGCGTTGGGGGACTAGGCGGGGAGACCCAGTACTTC.

This clonotype was detected only a few times. The chain is built from TRBV20-1 and TRBJ1-1, with D possibly matching TRBD1 (6 bases). Germline V gene lookup returns CDR1 DFQATT and CDR2 SNEGSKA (reference sequence). V was trimmed by 0 bases and J by 5 bases, leaving 16 bases between them. CDR3 length: 15 amino acids. Written as DNA, the CDR3 is TGCAGTGCTAGAGATTTCCGGACAGTAAAAACTGAAGCTTTCTTT. Translating it yields CSARDFRTVKTEAFF.